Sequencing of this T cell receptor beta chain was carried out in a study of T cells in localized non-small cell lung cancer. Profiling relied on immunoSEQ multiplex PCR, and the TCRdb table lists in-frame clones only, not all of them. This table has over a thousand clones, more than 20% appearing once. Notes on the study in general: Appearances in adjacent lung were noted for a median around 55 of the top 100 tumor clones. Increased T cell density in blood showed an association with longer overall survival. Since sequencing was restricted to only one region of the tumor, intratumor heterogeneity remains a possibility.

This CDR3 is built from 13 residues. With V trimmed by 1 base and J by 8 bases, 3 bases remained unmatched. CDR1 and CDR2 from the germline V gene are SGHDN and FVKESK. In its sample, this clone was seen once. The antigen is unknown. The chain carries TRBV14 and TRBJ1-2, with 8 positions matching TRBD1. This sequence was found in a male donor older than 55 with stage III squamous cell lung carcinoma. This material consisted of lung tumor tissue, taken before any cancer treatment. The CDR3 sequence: CASSQARGHGYTF. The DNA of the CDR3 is TGTGCCAGCAGCCAAGCCAGGGGGCACGGCTACACCTTC.